A selection of T cell receptor beta chains follows, all from one sample in a study of control samples from healthy donors and cancer patients. TCRdb's copy holds only in-frame clones and misses some; the assay was immunoSEQ multiplex PCR. The table shows 120,000 or so clones, with around 92% occurring only once. Input material: PBMCs. The receptor source for this set is a man aged 80 or over with head and neck cancer. The CDR3 runs from the conserved cysteine through the conserved F or W. A D gene is named only where the DNA matches it firmly.

cdr3_nt: TGCGCCAGCAGCCAAGTAACTAGACCCTACGAGCAGTACTTC
cdr3_aa: CASSQVTRPYEQYF
d_call: -
j_call: TRBJ2-7
v_call: TRBV4-3

cdr3_nt: TGTGCCAGCAGCTTTAGGGCGGACAGTCCCCCCTATGGCTACACCTTC
cdr3_aa: CASSFRADSPPYGYTF
d_call: -
j_call: TRBJ1-2
v_call: TRBV7-2

cdr3_nt: TGTGCCAGCAGCACTAGCGGGTCCTACAATGAGCAGTTCTTC
cdr3_aa: CASSTSGSYNEQFF
d_call: TRBD2
j_call: TRBJ2-1
v_call: TRBV7-2

cdr3_nt: TGTGCCAGCAGTTTAGGGACTAGCGGCGACAATGAGCAGTTCTTC
cdr3_aa: CASSLGTSGDNEQFF
d_call: TRBD2
j_call: TRBJ2-1
v_call: TRBV27

cdr3_nt: TGTGCCAGCAGCTTGGCGGTGTTTAACGGGAGGGACGAGCAGTACTTC
cdr3_aa: CASSLAVFNGRDEQYF
d_call: TRBD2
j_call: TRBJ2-7
v_call: TRBV5-4

cdr3_nt: TGTGCCAGCAGCCAGGGAGGCTCGAGGGAAAAACTGTTTTTT
cdr3_aa: CASSQGGSREKLFF
d_call: -
j_call: TRBJ1-4
v_call: TRBV3-1/TRBV3-2

cdr3_nt: TGTGCCACCTCCCAGCGGGCACTGAACTATGGCTACACCTTC
cdr3_aa: CATSQRALNYGYTF
d_call: -
j_call: TRBJ1-2
v_call: TRBV19

cdr3_nt: TGTGCCAGCAGCGGACAGACTATAGAAAAACTGTTTTTT
cdr3_aa: CASSGQTIEKLFF
d_call: -
j_call: TRBJ1-4
v_call: TRBV12-3/TRBV12-4

cdr3_nt: TGTGCCAGCAGCACCGGGACGGTGGACTGGAACACTGAAGCTTTCTTT
cdr3_aa: CASSTGTVDWNTEAFF
d_call: -
j_call: TRBJ1-1
v_call: TRBV5-8

cdr3_nt: TGTGCCAGCAGTTACGGGTGGGGGAGCGCTGAAGCTTTCTTT
cdr3_aa: CASSYGWGSAEAFF
d_call: -
j_call: TRBJ1-1
v_call: TRBV6-2/TRBV6-3

cdr3_nt: TGTGCCTCCAGGGTCTCCTATAATTCACCCCTCCACTTT
cdr3_aa: CASRVSYNSPLHF
d_call: -
j_call: TRBJ1-6
v_call: TRBV30

cdr3_nt: TGTGCCAGCAGCTTAGAACCGCTATACGAGCAGTACTTC
cdr3_aa: CASSLEPLYEQYF
d_call: -
j_call: TRBJ2-7
v_call: TRBV11-2